Below are 8 T cell receptor beta chains sequenced from a single sample in a study of blood T cell repertoires in COVID-19. TCRdb's table, derived via immunoSEQ multiplex PCR, lists solely in-frame clones and lacks some. The data show about 480,000 clones, with 80% to 90% seen just once and roughly 8% held by the top ten. The sample comprised PBMCs or T cells enriched from blood (not recorded which). Every receptor here comes from a woman aged 60-70 years who had recovered from COVID-19.

The J gene is TRBJ1-2, the V gene TRBV3-1 (or the pseudogene TRBV3-2); D perhaps matches TRBD1 (6 bases). This CDR3 spans 14 amino acids. V lost 0 bases and J lost 3, with 8 bases in between. CDR1 is LGHDT and CDR2 is YNNKEL in the germline V gene (reference sequence). The CDR3 protein is CASSQDNRDYGYTF. The CDR3 nucleotides read TGTGCCAGCAGCCAAGATAACAGGGACTATGGCTACACCTTC.

The table lists this clone with a few counts. The chain joins TRBV4-1 to TRBJ1-6; no clear D gene. Germline V gives CDR1 MGHRA, CDR2 YSYEKL. Trimming stripped 0 bases from V and 0 bases from J, with 6 bases between. This CDR3 has 16 residues. The DNA of the CDR3 is TGCGCCAGCAGCCAAGATACGGGCTCCTATAATTCACCCCTCCACTTT. Amino acid sequence: CASSQDTGSYNSPLHF.

The chain couples TRBV6-5 to TRBJ1-5, with TRBD1 matching 7 bases. CDR1 is MNHEY, CDR2 SVGAGI, per germline. The CDR3 is 13 residues long. Trimming cost V 7 bases and J 1 base; bases outside gene matches: 1. The CDR3 sequence: CASMTGSNQPQHF. CDR3 bases: TGTGCCAGCATGACAGGGAGCAATCAGCCCCAGCATTTT.

V gene TRBV28 combines with J gene TRBJ2-7; 10 bases map to TRBD1. Germline values: CDR1 MDHEN, CDR2 SYDVKM. V was clipped by 6 bases and J by 6 bases; unmatched bases: 5. CDR3 length equals 13 residues. The CDR3 protein is CASRGDRGSEQYF. The CDR3 DNA is TGTGCCAGCAGGGGGGACAGGGGAAGCGAGCAGTACTTC.

This clone has just a few counts. The chain joins TRBV2 to TRBJ1-2, with 8 bases identical to TRBD1. This CDR3 spans 15 amino acids. The V gene's germline CDR1 is SNHLY and CDR2 FYNNEI. Trimming at V came to 4 bases and at J to 5 bases, leaving 9 bases not matched to a gene. CDR3 DNA sequence: TGTGCCAGCAGTGTCGGGACAGGTGGTCCTTATGGCTACACCTTC. Its translation: CASSVGTGGPYGYTF.

The chain recombines TRBV18 with TRBJ1-5, with TRBD1 as a possible D gene (5 bases). Looked up from germline, CDR1 is KGHSH and CDR2 is LQKENI. The CDR3 contains 15 residues. Deletions cut 3 bases from V and 2 bases from J, with 11 bases between. CDR3: CASSPGGVGNQPQHF. CDR3 coding DNA: TGTGCCAGCTCACCGGGGGGGGTGGGCAATCAGCCCCAGCATTTT.

The rearrangement links TRBV5-4 to TRBJ1-1; TRBD1 might be the D (6 bases). There are 12 residues in the CDR3. V gave up 4 bases and J gave up 9 bases, with 13 bases separating them. Germline V gene lookup returns CDR1 SGHNT and CDR2 YYREEE (reference sequence). The CDR3 here is CASSPSTGQAFF. The CDR3 DNA is TGTGCCAGCAGCCCTTCTACAGGGCAAGCTTTCTTT.

A remark on this clone: The same CDR3 also results from other DNA sequences found in this sample. The rearrangement uses TRBV3-1 (or the pseudogene TRBV3-2) and TRBJ1-3, with D tentatively TRBD1 (6 bases). This CDR3 is built from 15 residues. V was cut by 4 bases and J by 0 bases, with 10 bases left in between. CDR1 and CDR2 (germline): LGHDT, YNNKEL (reference sequence). DNA for the CDR3: TGTGCCAGCAGCCTAGGGGGATCCTCTGGAAACACCATATATTTT. Amino acids: CASSLGGSSGNTIYF.